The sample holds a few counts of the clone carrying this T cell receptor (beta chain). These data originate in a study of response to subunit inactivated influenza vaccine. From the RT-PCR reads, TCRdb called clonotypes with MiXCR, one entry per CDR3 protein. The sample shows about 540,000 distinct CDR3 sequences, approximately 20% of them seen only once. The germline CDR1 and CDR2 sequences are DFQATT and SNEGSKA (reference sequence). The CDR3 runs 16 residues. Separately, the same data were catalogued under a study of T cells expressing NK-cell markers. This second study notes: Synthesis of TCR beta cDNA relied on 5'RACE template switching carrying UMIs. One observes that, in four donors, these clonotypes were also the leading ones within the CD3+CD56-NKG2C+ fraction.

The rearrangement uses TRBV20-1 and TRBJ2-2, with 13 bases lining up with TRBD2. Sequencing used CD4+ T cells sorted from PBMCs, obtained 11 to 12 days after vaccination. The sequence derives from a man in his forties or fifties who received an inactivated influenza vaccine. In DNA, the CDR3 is TGCAGCGTAACGACTAGCGGGAGGTTGGGCACCGGGGAGCTGTTTTTT. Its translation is CSVTTSGRLGTGELFF.